This is a list of T cell receptor beta chains from one sample in a study of shared clonotypes between healthy human individuals. The table came from immunoSEQ multiplex PCR; TCRdb's copy has only in-frame clones and leaves some out. The repertoire holds fewer than 700,000 clones, with approximately 95% as singletons. Source material: naive CD8+ T cells sorted from blood. Receptor source: a woman in her thirties in good health. Each CDR3 is given with its conserved first and last residue.

>TRBV13
CASSWSAGVEQFF
>TRBV5-1
CASSPLGAEAFF
>TRBV9
CASSSPRTGPNTGELFF
>TRBV5-1
CASSMGRTTEAFF
>TRBV6-5
CASRIGQGHGYTF
>TRBV29-1
CSVLGGVNTEAFF
>TRBV7-9
CASSLMVGAYNEQFF
>TRBV6-5
CASSYAETDTQYF
>TRBV23-1
CASSHPRLAGGLQLNEQFF
>TRBV5-5
CASSLSSNTGFTDTQYF
>TRBV28
CASSQTGGFYEQYF
>TRBV27
CASSPNWGPQETQYF
>TRBV19
CASSKQAPNYGYTF
>TRBV5-8
CASSLGGITYEQYF
>TRBV7-9
CASSLDLNYGYTF
>TRBV11-1
CASSPRVRGRAPDTQYF
>TRBV27
CASSLVGSLGFEQYF
>TRBV28
CASGLRGAPYEQYF
>TRBV28
CASSLYQGSGQPQHF
>TRBV28
CASSLLPGQGPNTGELFF
>TRBV19
CASRPKNRVPEAFF
>TRBV10-2
CASTEGPLSAFF
>TRBV27
CASSSQGEFREKLFF
>TRBV28
CASSPLAEFRTEAFF
>TRBV28
CASSYRGNGNTIYF
>TRBV28
CASSSTAQGLKYEQYF
>TRBV5-4
CASSFGGGEETQYF
>TRBV28
CASSTRLERGSYEQYF
>TRBV7-8
CASRHRLGYNEQFF
>TRBV10-3
CAISVSDSGSYNEQFF
>TRBV7-8
CASSLRRLAGGGTDTQYF
>TRBV28
CASTIRGSNQPQHF
>TRBV4-1
CASSQDSGGPWSEQFF
>TRBV5-8
CASSLTGSGNQPQHF
>TRBV5-4
CASSLQGAPGGYTF
>TRBV9
CASSAGGSDIYGYTF
>TRBV7-8
CASSHGLAGGSGETQYF
>TRBV9
CASSVEGQGDTIYF
>TRBV28
CASTSPGGARGSGQPQHF
>TRBV30
CAWSLVGELFF